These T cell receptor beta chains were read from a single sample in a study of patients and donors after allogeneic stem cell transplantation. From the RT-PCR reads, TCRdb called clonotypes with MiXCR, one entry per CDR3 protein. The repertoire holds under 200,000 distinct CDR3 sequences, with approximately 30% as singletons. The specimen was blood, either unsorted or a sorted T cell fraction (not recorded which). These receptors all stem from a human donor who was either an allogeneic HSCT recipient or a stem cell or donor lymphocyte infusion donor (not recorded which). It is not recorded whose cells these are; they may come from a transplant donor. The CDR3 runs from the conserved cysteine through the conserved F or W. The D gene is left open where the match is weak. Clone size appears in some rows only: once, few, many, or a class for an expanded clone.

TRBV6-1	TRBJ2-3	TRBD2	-	CASGLAGTDTQYF	TGTGCCAGCGGACTAGCGGGCACAGATACGCAGTATTTT
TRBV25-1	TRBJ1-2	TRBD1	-	CASSQTGGKGYGYTF	TGTGCCAGCAGCCAGACAGGGGGCAAGGGCTATGGCTACACCTTC
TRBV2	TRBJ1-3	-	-	CASSESAIYF	TGTGCCAGCAGTGAAAGCGCCATATATTTT
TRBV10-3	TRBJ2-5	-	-	CAISARTVKETRYF	TGTGCCATCAGTGCTCGAACAGTAAAAGAGACCCGGTACTTC
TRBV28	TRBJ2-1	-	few	CASRNLYNEQFF	TGTGCCAGCAGAAACCTTTACAATGAGCAGTTCTTC
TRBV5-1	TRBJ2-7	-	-	CASSLAPGYLYEQYF	TGCGCCAGCAGCTTGGCCCCAGGGTACCTCTACGAGCAGTACTTC
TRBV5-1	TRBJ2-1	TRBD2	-	CASSLETSGSNEQFF	TGCGCCAGCAGCTTGGAGACTAGCGGGAGCAATGAGCAGTTCTTC
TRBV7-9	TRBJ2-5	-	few	CASSLDMEAQETQYF	TGTGCCAGCAGCTTAGACATGGAGGCGCAAGAGACCCAGTACTTC
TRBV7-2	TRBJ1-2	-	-	CASSSTPGPYGYTF	TGTGCCAGCAGCTCGACTCCGGGGCCCTATGGCTACACCTTC
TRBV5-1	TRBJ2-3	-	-	CASSFQGEDTQYF	TGCGCCAGCAGCTTTCAGGGAGAAGATACGCAGTATTTT
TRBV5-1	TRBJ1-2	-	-	CASSFGGASTGYTF	TGCGCCAGCAGCTTTGGAGGGGCCTCGACGGGCTACACCTTC
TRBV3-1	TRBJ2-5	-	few	CASSRAGLETQYF	TGTGCCAGCAGCCGGGCGGGACTGGAGACCCAGTACTTC
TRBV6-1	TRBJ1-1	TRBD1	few	CASNPRTGNTEAFF	TGTGCCAGCAATCCTAGGACAGGCAACACTGAAGCTTTCTTT
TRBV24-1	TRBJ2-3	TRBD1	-	CATSGREQGAGTDTQYF	TGTGCCACCAGTGGCCGGGAACAGGGGGCAGGAACAGATACGCAGTATTTT
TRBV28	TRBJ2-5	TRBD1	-	CASHLGQQETQYF	TGTGCCAGCCACCTGGGACAGCAAGAGACCCAGTACTTC
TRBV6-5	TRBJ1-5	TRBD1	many	CASSDRENQPQHF	TGTGCCAGCAGTGACAGGGAGAATCAGCCCCAGCATTTT
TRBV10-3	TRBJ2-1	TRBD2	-	CAISGSTSSGSYNEQFF	TGTGCCATCAGTGGTTCGACTTCTAGCGGGTCCTACAATGAGCAGTTCTTC
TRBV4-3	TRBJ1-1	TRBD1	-	CAGSQGTGTDTMNTEAFF	TGCGCCGGCAGCCAAGGTACCGGGACAGATACAATGAACACTGAAGCTTTCTTT
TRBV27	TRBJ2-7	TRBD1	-	CASSLVGQGYYEQYF	TGTGCCAGCAGTTTAGTCGGACAGGGATACTACGAGCAGTACTTC
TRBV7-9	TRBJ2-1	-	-	CASSSGGSSSYNEQFF	TGTGCCAGCAGCTCCGGAGGCAGTAGCTCCTACAATGAGCAGTTCTTC
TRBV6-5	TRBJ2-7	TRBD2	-	CASSYGLAGAEEQYF	TGTGCCAGCAGTTACGGACTAGCGGGAGCCGAAGAGCAGTACTTC
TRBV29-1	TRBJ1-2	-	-	CSVEVTTELYGYTF	TGCAGCGTTGAGGTAACGACGGAACTCTATGGCTACACCTTC
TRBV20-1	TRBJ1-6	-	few	CSASRGPLHF	TGCAGTGCTAGCAGGGGACCCCTCCACTTT
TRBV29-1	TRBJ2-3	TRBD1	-	CSVELRGDTQYF	TGCAGCGTTGAACTCAGGGGGGATACGCAGTATTTT
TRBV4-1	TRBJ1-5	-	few	CASSQEPNQPQHF	TGCGCCAGCAGCCAAGAGCCCAATCAGCCCCAGCATTTT
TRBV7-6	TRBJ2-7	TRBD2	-	CASSSGLVDEQYF	TGTGCCAGCAGCTCCGGACTAGTGGACGAGCAGTACTTC
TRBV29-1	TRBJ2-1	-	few	CSVGTRNNEQFF	TGCAGCGTTGGGACACGGAACAATGAGCAGTTCTTC
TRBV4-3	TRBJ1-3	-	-	CASSQGVGPVTIYF	TGCGCCAGCAGCCAAGGGGTCGGTCCGGTCACCATATATTTT
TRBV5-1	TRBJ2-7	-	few	CASSLGIQGPYEQYF	TGCGCCAGCAGCTTGGGGATTCAGGGGCCCTACGAGCAGTACTTC
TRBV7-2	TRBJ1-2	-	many	CASSLDGRGYTF	TGTGCCAGCAGCTTAGACGGCCGGGGCTACACCTTC
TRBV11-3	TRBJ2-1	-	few	CASSSSPANEQFF	TGTGCCAGCAGCTCCTCGCCCGCGAATGAGCAGTTCTTC
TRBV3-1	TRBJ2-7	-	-	CASSQDRYEQYF	TGTGCCAGCAGCCAAGATCGATACGAGCAGTACTTC
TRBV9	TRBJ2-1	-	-	CASSRQASSYNEQFF	TGTGCCAGTAGTCGACAGGCGAGCTCCTACAATGAGCAGTTCTTC
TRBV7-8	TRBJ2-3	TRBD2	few	CASSLATGLAGGVTQYF	TGTGCCAGCAGCTTAGCTACAGGACTAGCGGGAGGGGTTACGCAGTATTTT
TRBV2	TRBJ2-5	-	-	CASSEFEGKTQYF	TGTGCCAGCAGTGAATTTGAAGGGAAGACCCAGTACTTC
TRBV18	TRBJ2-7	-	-	CASSPPAGIYEQYF	TGTGCCAGCTCACCACCGGCGGGGATCTACGAGCAGTACTTC
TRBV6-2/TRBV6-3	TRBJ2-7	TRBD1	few	CATRTGTTYEQYF	TGTGCCACTAGGACAGGTACTACCTACGAGCAGTACTTC
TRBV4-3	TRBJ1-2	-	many	CASSQDTDTNYGYTF	TGCGCCAGCAGCCAGGATACGGACACTAACTATGGCTACACCTTC
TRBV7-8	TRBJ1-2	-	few	CASSPGGGYGYTF	TGTGCCAGCAGCCCGGGGGGCGGCTATGGCTACACCTTC
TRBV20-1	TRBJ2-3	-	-	CSASPRRRTDTQYF	TGCAGTGCTAGTCCCCGCCGGCGAACAGATACGCAGTATTTT
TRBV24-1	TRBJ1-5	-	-	CAPPAFFSAGRVYSNQPQHF	TGTGCCCCACCCGCTTTCTTCTCTGCGGGTCGGGTCTATAGCAATCAGCCCCAGCATTTT
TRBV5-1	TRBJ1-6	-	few	CASSVQQGVNSPLHF	TGCGCCAGCAGCGTACAACAAGGGGTGAATTCACCCCTCCACTTT
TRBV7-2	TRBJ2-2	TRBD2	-	CASSPGLNTGELFF	TGTGCCAGCAGCCCGGGACTAAACACCGGGGAGCTGTTTTTT
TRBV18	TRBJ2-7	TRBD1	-	CASSGPLDRAYEQYF	TGTGCCAGCTCAGGCCCTTTGGACAGGGCCTACGAGCAGTACTTC
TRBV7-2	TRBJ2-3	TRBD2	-	CASSLVMMTSGRADTQYF	TGTGCCAGCAGCTTAGTCATGATGACTAGCGGGAGGGCAGATACGCAGTATTTT
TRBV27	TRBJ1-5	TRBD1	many	CASSFTGGNQPQHF	TGTGCCAGCAGTTTTACAGGGGGGAATCAGCCCCAGCATTTT
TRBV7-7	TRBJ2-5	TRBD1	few	CASSSRQGKTQYF	TGTGCTAGCAGCTCAAGACAGGGGAAGACCCAGTACTTC
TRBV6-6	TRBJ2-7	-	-	CASTLAESSYEQYF	TGTGCCAGCACCCTAGCAGAGAGCTCCTACGAGCAGTACTTC
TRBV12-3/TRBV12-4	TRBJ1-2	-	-	CASSLRGGGYTF	TGTGCCAGCAGTTTAAGAGGAGGTGGCTACACCTTC
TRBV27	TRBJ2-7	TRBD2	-	CASSPGAGLARQYF	TGTGCCAGCAGTCCAGGCGCAGGACTAGCGAGGCAGTACTTC
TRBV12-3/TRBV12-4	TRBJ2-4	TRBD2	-	CASRLAGGRNIQYF	TGTGCCAGCAGGTTAGCGGGAGGGCGAAACATTCAGTACTTC